The next 24 T cell receptor beta chains were all read from a single sample in a study of technical replicates of blood from a handful of donors. Clones were sequenced by immunoSEQ multiplex PCR, and TCRdb holds only the in-frame ones, with some missing. This table has 68,000 or so clones, more than 85% appearing once. Sample: PBMCs. These receptors all stem from a human donor in good health. Some clones in this sample may be carry-over from other donors' samples.

This rearrangement joins TRBV19 to TRBJ2-7, with 8 positions matching TRBD2. J gave up 3 bases and V 10 bases, and 8 bases lay outside the gene matches. Germline CDR1 and CDR2: LNHDA and SQIVND (reference sequence). CDR3 size: 13 residues. CDR3 sequence reads: CATQAGADYEQYF. The CDR3, as DNA: TGTGCCACCCAAGCGGGAGCAGACTACGAGCAGTACTTC.

This chain uses TRBV7-8 with TRBJ1-3, with D uncertain. The CDR3 has 15 residues. Germline V gene data show CDR1 as SGHVS and CDR2 as FQNEAQ. The V and J ends lost 1 base and 0 bases respectively, with 7 bases between them. The CDR3 protein is CASSLDVHSGNTIYF. In DNA, the CDR3 is TGTGCCAGCAGCTTAGATGTCCACTCTGGAAACACCATATATTTT.

The V gene is TRBV7-6, the J gene TRBJ2-3, with TRBD1 matching 8 bases. The CDR3 has 17 amino acids. CDR1 is SGHVS and CDR2 is FNYEAQ in the germline V gene. V shed 1 base, J shed 1 base, and the junction held 7 bases outside the gene matches. As DNA, the CDR3 is TGTGCCAGCAGCTTAGAAAGGACAGGGCCCCGCACAGATACGCAGTATTTT. Translation gives CASSLERTGPRTDTQYF. Using reference TRBV7-6 and TRBJ2-3 for the parts outside the CDR3, the full variable domain is GAGVSQSPRYKVTKRGQDVALRCDPISGHVSLYWYRQALGQGPEFLTYFNYEAQQDKSGLPNDRFSAERPEGSISTLTIQRTEQRDSAMYRCASSLERTGPRTDTQYFGPGTRLTVL.

This chain links TRBV6-1 with TRBJ1-4; D gene unclear. V lost 10 bases and J 4 bases, leaving 13 bases between the germline ends. CDR1 MNHNS and CDR2 SASEGT come from the germline V gene. This CDR3 comprises 13 residues. The CDR3 loop reads CATQEVYNEKLFF. The CDR3 nucleotides read TGTGCCACCCAGGAGGTCTATAATGAAAAACTGTTTTTT.

V is TRBV4-2 and J is TRBJ2-1; perhaps TRBD2 as D (6 bases). V was trimmed by 4 bases and J by 6 bases, leaving 13 bases between them. The CDR3 is 14 amino acids. CDR1 is LGHNA and CDR2 is YNFKEQ in the germline V gene. The CDR3 sequence is CASSPGPGGNEQFF. CDR3 bases: TGTGCCAGCAGCCCCGGACCCGGGGGCAATGAGCAGTTCTTC.

This clone was seen a handful of times. CDR3 amino acids: CASSEEGRRGSPLHF. CDR3 DNA: TGTGCCAGCAGTGAAGAGGGGAGGAGGGGATCACCCCTCCACTTT. The V and J genes are TRBV2 and TRBJ1-6; tentatively, D is TRBD1 (5 bases). The CDR3 extends over 15 amino acids. Germline CDR1 is SNHLY and CDR2 is FYNNEI. The germline V and J ends were trimmed by 1 base and 10 bases, with 14 bases remaining between them.

The rearrangement joins TRBV7-2 to TRBJ2-2; D unresolved. The germline CDR1 and CDR2 sequences are SGHTA and FQGNSA. This CDR3 spans 14 amino acids. The V and J ends lost 5 bases and 1 base respectively, with 8 bases between them. CDR3 sequence reads: CASSMHGNTGELFF. In nucleotides, the CDR3 is TGTGCCAGCAGCATGCACGGGAACACCGGGGAGCTGTTTTTT.

The J gene is TRBJ2-7, the V gene TRBV11-3; TRBD2 matches at 9 bases. The CDR3 extends over 14 amino acids. Germline trimming cut 5 bases from V and 6 bases from J; bases unmatched to any gene: 8. The germline CDR1 and CDR2 sequences are SGHNT and YENEEA. The CDR3 DNA follows: TGTGCCAGCAGCAAAGTTAGCGGGAGTCGCGAGCAGTACTTC. This codes for CASSKVSGSREQYF.

V usage is TRBV21-1 and J usage is TRBJ1-1; the table calls TRBD1, which could not be checked here. TRBV21-1 is assigned pseudogene status. CDR3 length equals 14 residues. Here the CDR3 DNA reads TGTGCCAGCAGCAAAAGCCGGGACAGGGGTTACGCTTTCTTT. Translating gives CASSKSRDRGYAFF.

The chain joins TRBV29-1 to TRBJ1-2, with 10 bases lining up with TRBD1. Germline lookup yields CDR1 SQVTM and CDR2 ANQGSEA. With V trimmed by 7 bases and J by 4 bases, 9 bases remained unmatched. CDR3 length equals 14 residues. Here the CDR3 reads CSADDRGQTYGYTF. The CDR3 DNA follows: TGCAGCGCAGATGACAGGGGGCAGACCTATGGCTACACCTTC.

This chain connects TRBV7-2 to TRBJ1-1; D unclear. The V gene lost 5 bases and the J gene lost 2 bases, with 12 bases spanning the gap. CDR3 length equals 14 residues. Germline CDR1 is SGHTA and CDR2 is FQGNSA. The CDR3 DNA follows: TGTGCCAGCAGCCCAGGATCTTACAACACTGAAGCTTTCTTT. Residues: CASSPGSYNTEAFF.

This chain uses TRBV29-1 with TRBJ2-3, with TRBD1 matching 9 bases. The CDR3 consists of 14 residues. Germline V CDR1 and CDR2: SQVTM, ANQGSEA. Unmatched junction bases numbered 2, after V lost 0 bases and J lost 4 bases. CDR3 region: CSVEEQGAPDTQYF. CDR3 DNA sequence: TGCAGCGTTGAAGAACAGGGGGCCCCAGATACGCAGTATTTT.

V is TRBV7-8 and J is TRBJ1-1; TRBD1 aligns across 7 bases. With V trimmed by 3 bases and J by 3 bases, 7 bases remained unmatched. Germline V gene data show CDR1 as SGHVS and CDR2 as FQNEAQ. This CDR3 spans 15 amino acids. Here the CDR3 DNA reads TGTGCCAGCAGCTTGACCAGGGGGTGGGACACTGAAGCTTTCTTT. Protein product: CASSLTRGWDTEAFF.

A single count supports this clone. V is TRBV10-3 and J is TRBJ2-7; D might be TRBD2 (5 bases). The CDR3 contains 13 residues. Germline V lookup: CDR1 ENHRY, CDR2 SYGVKD. Deletions cut 6 bases from V and 5 bases from J, with 14 bases between. The CDR3 DNA is TGTGCCATCAGCAGGACTGAATACCACGAGCAGTACTTC. Protein: CAISRTEYHEQYF.

The chain links TRBV6-5 to TRBJ1-5; weak D call: TRBD1 (6 bases). Deletions cut 8 bases from V and 10 bases from J, with 18 bases between. The CDR3 consists of 13 residues. Germline CDR1 is MNHEY and CDR2 is SVGAGI. This chain's CDR3 is CASRAGGAGPQHF. As DNA, the CDR3 is TGTGCCAGCCGAGCGGGGGGCGCGGGACCCCAGCATTTT.

This chain connects TRBV5-1 to TRBJ2-5; maybe TRBD1 (6 bases). Trimming cost V 4 bases and J 0 bases, with 13 bases left between them. CDR1 and CDR2 from the germline V gene are SGHRS and YFSETQ. This CDR3 region has 15 residues. CDR3 protein: CASSKGTSYQETQYF. CDR3 sequence (DNA): TGCGCCAGCAGCAAAGGGACATCTTACCAAGAGACCCAGTACTTC.

This chain joins TRBV7-2 and TRBJ2-5; 9 bases align to TRBD1. The germline CDR1 and CDR2 sequences are SGHTA and FQGNSA. CDR3 length: 15 amino acids. Germline trimming cut 4 bases from V and 4 bases from J; bases unmatched to any gene: 7. Here the CDR3 reads CASSSAGTGPETQYF. In DNA form, the CDR3 reads TGTGCCAGCAGCTCAGCCGGGACAGGGCCAGAGACCCAGTACTTC.

The chain uses TRBV18 and TRBJ2-1, with 8 bases identical to TRBD2. Germline CDR1 reads KGHSH; CDR2 reads LQKENI. V lost 2 bases, J lost 3 bases, and 6 bases stayed unmatched. The CDR3 has 16 amino acids. CDR3 residues: CASSPSSGSLYNEQFF. The CDR3 nucleotides are TGTGCCAGCTCACCATCCAGCGGGAGTCTCTACAATGAGCAGTTCTTC.

J is TRBJ2-3 and V is TRBV7-2, with a possible D match to TRBD1 (6 bases). This CDR3 is 13 amino acids long. Trimming took off 4 bases at V and 4 bases at J, with 9 bases between the two ends. Germline CDR1 SGHTA, CDR2 FQGNSA. The CDR3 region is CASSSQGSDTQYF. CDR3 DNA sequence: TGTGCCAGCAGCTCACAGGGTTCAGATACGCAGTATTTT.

J is TRBJ2-1 and V is TRBV5-1, with 11 bases that match TRBD2. Trimming at V came to 2 bases and at J to 3 bases, leaving 4 bases not matched to a gene. From germline, CDR1 is SGHRS and CDR2 YFSETQ. The CDR3 runs to 16 residues. CDR3 region: CASSLGLAGIYNEQFF. The CDR3 nucleotides read TGCGCCAGCAGCTTAGGACTAGCGGGTATCTACAATGAGCAGTTCTTC. The full variable domain, in which reference TRBV5-1 and TRBJ2-1 provide the parts outside the CDR3, is KAGVTQTPRYLIKTRGQQVTLSCSPISGHRSVSWYQQTPGQGLQFLFEYFSETQRNKGNFPGRFSGRQFSNSRSEMNVSTLELGDSALYLCASSLGLAGIYNEQFFGPGTRLTVL.

V gene TRBV6-1 combines with J gene TRBJ1-3, with D unclear. Germline V CDR1 and CDR2: MNHNS, SASEGT. Trimming shortened V by 4 bases and J by 4 bases, and 5 bases separated the two germline ends. CDR3 length equals 12 residues. Here the CDR3 reads CASSVRGNTIYF. The CDR3 DNA reads as TGTGCCAGCAGTGTTAGAGGAAACACCATATATTTT.

The chain is built from TRBV6-5 and TRBJ2-7; 8 nucleotides agree with TRBD1. The CDR3 runs to 15 residues. The germline gives CDR1 MNHEY, CDR2 SVGAGI. Unmatched junction bases numbered 4, after V lost 3 bases and J lost 0 bases. The CDR3 nucleotides read TGTGCCAGCAGTTATCGGGACAGGCTCTCCTACGAGCAGTACTTC. Amino acid sequence: CASSYRDRLSYEQYF.

The rearrangement joins TRBV4-3 to TRBJ2-1; 8 bases align to TRBD2. V trimming: 1 base; J trimming: 4 bases; junction bases outside the gene matches: 6. The CDR3 is 16 amino acids. CDR1 is LGHNA, CDR2 YSLEER, per germline. CDR3 bases: TGCGCCAGCAGCCAAGTTTGGACTAGCCCATACAATGAGCAGTTCTTC. Amino acid sequence: CASSQVWTSPYNEQFF.

The gene calls are TRBV19 and TRBJ2-3, with TRBD1 matching over 10 bases. Unmatched junction bases numbered 1, after V lost 2 bases and J lost 11 bases. The CDR3 loop spans 12 amino acids. Germline V gene lookup returns CDR1 LNHDA and CDR2 SQIVND (reference sequence). DNA for the CDR3: TGTGCCAGTAGTATACGGGACAGGGGGCAGTATTTT. It specifies CASSIRDRGQYF.